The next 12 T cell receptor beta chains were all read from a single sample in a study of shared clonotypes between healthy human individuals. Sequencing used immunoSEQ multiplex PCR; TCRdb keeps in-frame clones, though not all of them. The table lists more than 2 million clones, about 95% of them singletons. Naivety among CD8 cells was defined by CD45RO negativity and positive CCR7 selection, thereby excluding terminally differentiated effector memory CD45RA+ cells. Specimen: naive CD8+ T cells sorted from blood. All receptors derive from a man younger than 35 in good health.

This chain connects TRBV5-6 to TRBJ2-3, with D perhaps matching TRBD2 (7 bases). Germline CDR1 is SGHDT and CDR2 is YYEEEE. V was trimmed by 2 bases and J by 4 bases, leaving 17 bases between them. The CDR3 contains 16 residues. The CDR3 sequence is CASSLQLWGGADTQYF. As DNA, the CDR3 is TGTGCCAGCAGCTTACAATTGTGGGGGGGCGCAGATACGCAGTATTTT.

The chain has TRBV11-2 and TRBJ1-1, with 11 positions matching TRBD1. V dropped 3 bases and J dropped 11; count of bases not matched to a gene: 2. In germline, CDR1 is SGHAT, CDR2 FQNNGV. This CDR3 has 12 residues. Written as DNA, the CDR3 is TGTGCCAGCAGCTTGGGACAGGGGGACGCTTTCTTT. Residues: CASSLGQGDAFF.

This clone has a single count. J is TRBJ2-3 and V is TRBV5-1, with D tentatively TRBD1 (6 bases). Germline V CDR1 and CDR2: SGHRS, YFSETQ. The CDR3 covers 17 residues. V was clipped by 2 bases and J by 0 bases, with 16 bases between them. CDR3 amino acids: CASSFTGRKGSTDTQYF. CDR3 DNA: TGCGCCAGCAGCTTTACAGGGAGAAAGGGCAGCACAGATACGCAGTATTTT. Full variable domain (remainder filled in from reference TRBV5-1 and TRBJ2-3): KAGVTQTPRYLIKTRGQQVTLSCSPISGHRSVSWYQQTPGQGLQFLFEYFSETQRNKGNFPGRFSGRQFSNSRSEMNVSTLELGDSALYLCASSFTGRKGSTDTQYFGPGTRLTVL.

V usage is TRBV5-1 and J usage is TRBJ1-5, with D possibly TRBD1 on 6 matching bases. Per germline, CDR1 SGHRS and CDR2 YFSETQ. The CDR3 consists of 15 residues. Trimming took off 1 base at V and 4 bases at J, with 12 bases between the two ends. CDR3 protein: CASSLTDGQNQPQHF. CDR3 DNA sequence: TGCGCCAGCAGCTTGACTGACGGACAGAATCAGCCCCAGCATTTT.

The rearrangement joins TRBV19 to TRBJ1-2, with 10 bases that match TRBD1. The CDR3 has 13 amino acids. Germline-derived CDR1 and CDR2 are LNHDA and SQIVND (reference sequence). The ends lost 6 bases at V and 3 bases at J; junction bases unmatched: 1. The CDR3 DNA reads TGTGCCAGTAGGACAGGGGGCGACTATGGCTACACCTTC. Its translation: CASRTGGDYGYTF. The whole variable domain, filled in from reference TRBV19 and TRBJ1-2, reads DGGITQSPKYLFRKEGQNVTLSCEQNLNHDAMYWYRQDPGQGLRLIYYSQIVNDFQKGDIAEGYSVSREKKESFPLTVTSAQKNPTAFYLCASRTGGDYGYTFGSGTRLTVV.

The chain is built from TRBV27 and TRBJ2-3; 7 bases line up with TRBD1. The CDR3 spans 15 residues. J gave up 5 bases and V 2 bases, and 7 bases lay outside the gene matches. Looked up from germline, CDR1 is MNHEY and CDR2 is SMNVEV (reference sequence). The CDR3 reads CASSLRGRMRDTQYF. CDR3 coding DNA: TGTGCCAGCAGTTTAAGGGGGCGCATGCGAGATACGCAGTATTTT.

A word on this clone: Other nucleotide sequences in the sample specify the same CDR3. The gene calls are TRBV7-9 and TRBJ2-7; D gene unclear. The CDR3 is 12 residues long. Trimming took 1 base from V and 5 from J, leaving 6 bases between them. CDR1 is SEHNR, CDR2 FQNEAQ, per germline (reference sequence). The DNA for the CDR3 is TGTGCCAGCAGCTTAGGGTCAAACGAGCAGTACTTC. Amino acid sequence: CASSLGSNEQYF.

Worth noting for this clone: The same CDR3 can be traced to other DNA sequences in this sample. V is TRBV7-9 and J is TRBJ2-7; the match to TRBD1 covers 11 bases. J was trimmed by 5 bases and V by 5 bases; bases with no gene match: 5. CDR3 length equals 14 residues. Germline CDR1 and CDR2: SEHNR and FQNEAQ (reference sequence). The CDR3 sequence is CASSLGQGADEQYF. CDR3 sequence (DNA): TGTGCCAGCAGCCTTGGACAGGGGGCCGACGAGCAGTACTTC. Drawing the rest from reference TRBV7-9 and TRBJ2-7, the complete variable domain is DTGVSQNPRHKITKRGQNVTFRCDPISEHNRLYWYRQTLGQGPEFLTYFQNEAQLEKSRLLSDRFSAERPKGSFSTLEIQRTEQGDSAMYLCASSLGQGADEQYFGPGTRLTVT.

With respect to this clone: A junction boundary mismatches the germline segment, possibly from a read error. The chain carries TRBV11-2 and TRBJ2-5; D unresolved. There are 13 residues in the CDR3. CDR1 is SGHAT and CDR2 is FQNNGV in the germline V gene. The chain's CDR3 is CASSLDPVETQYF. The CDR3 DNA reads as TGTGCCAGCAGCCTAGACCCGGTGGAGACCCAGTACTTC.

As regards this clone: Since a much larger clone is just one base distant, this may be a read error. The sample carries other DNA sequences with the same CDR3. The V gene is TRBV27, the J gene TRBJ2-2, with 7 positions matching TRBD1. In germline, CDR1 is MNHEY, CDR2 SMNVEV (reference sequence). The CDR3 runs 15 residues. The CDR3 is CASSVNRGRAGELFF. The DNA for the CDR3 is TGTGCCAGCAGTGTAAACAGGGGTAGAGCCGGGGAGCTGTTCTTT.

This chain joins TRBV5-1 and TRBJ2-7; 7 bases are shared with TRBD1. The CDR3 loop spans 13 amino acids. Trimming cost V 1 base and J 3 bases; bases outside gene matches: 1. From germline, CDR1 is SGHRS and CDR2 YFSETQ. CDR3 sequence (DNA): TGCGCCAGCAGCTTGACAGGGGTCTACGAGCAGTACTTC. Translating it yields CASSLTGVYEQYF. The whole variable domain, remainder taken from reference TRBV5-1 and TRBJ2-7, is KAGVTQTPRYLIKTRGQQVTLSCSPISGHRSVSWYQQTPGQGLQFLFEYFSETQRNKGNFPGRFSGRQFSNSRSEMNVSTLELGDSALYLCASSLTGVYEQYFGPGTRLTVT.

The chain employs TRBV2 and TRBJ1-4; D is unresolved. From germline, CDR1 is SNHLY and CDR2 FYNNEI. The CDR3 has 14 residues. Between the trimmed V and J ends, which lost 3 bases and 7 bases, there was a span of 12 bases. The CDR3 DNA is TGTGCCAGCAGTGACCTGACGGGAATTGAAAAACTGTTTTTT. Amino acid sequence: CASSDLTGIEKLFF.